This TCR beta chain was obtained from a study of patients and donors after allogeneic stem cell transplantation. The CDR3 contains 14 residues. With 3 bases clipped from V and 3 bases from J, the junction kept 3 bases outside the gene matches. TCRdb passed the RT-PCR reads through MiXCR, listing each CDR3 protein once. The table includes 800,000 to 1,000,000 distinct CDR3 sequences, roughly 17% detected once. This TCR was recovered from a human donor who was either an allogeneic HSCT recipient or a stem cell or donor lymphocyte infusion donor (not recorded which). It is not recorded whose cells these are; they may come from a transplant donor. Sample: blood, either unsorted or a sorted T cell fraction (not recorded which). This chain uses TRBV12-3 or TRBV12-4 with TRBJ2-7; 9 nucleotides agree with TRBD2. The CDR3 here is CASSFRLADYEQYF. Here the CDR3 DNA reads TGTGCCAGCAGTTTTCGACTAGCGGACTACGAGCAGTACTTC.